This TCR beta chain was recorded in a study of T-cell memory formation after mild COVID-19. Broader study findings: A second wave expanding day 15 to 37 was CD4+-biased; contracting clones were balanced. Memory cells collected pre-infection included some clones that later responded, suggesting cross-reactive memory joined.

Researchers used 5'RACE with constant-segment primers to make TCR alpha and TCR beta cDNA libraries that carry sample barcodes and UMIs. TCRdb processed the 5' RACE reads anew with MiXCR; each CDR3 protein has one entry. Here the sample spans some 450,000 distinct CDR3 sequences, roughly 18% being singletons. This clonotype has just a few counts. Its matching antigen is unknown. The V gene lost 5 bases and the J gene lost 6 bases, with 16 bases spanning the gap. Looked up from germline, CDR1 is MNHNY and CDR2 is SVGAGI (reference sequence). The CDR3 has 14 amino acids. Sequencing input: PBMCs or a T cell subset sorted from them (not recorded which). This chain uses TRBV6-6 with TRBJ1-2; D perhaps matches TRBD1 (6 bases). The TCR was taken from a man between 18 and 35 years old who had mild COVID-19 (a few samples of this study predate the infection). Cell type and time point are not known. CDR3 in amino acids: CASSRTGFRDGYTF. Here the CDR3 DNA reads TGTGCCAGCAGTCGTACAGGGTTTCGCGATGGCTACACCTTC.